The clone carrying this T cell receptor (beta chain) was seen once. The antigen is not known. The junction had 11 bases not matched to a gene; V was cut back by 2 bases and J by 6 bases. CDR3 length equals 16 residues. Per the germline V gene, CDR1 is SNHLY and CDR2 is FYNNEI. The data belong to a study of OX40 agonist ivuxolimab in advanced cancers. Study details: Ivuxolimab was delivered to patients intravenously every 2 weeks at doses spanning 0.01 to 10 mg/kg. Cohort: 65% to 90% men, mean age 60, aged roughly 23 to 90. Notes on the study in general: Fewer expanded clones were found on average in CD4+ than in CD8+ T cells.

Only in-frame clones appear in the TCRdb table, and some are missing; sequencing was by immunoSEQ multiplex PCR. The sample carries some 80,000 clones, about 83% recorded once. The chain uses TRBV2 and TRBJ2-7, with 9 bases that match TRBD1. The receptor was isolated from an adult with an advanced solid tumor such as melanoma, head and neck, liver or kidney cancer. The sample was CD4+ or CD8+ T cells sorted from blood, taken in a trial of the OX40 agonist ivuxolimab. In DNA, the CDR3 is TGTGCCAGCAGTGAAAGGCCCGGGACAGGGTCTCTCGAGCAGTACTTC. Protein product: CASSERPGTGSLEQYF.